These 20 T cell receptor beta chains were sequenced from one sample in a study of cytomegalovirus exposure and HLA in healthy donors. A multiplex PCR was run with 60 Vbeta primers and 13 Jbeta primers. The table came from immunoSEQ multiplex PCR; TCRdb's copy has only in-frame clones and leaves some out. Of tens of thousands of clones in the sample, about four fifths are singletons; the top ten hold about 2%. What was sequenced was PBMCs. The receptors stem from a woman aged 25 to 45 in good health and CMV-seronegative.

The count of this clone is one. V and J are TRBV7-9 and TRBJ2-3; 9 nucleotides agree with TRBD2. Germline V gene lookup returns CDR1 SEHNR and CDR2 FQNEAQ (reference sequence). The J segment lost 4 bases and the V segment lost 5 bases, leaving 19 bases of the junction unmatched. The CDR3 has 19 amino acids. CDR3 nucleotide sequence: TGTGCCAGCAGCCCACGATCAGTGGCGGGAGGGGCCGTCCCAGATACGCAGTATTTT. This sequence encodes CASSPRSVAGGAVPDTQYF.

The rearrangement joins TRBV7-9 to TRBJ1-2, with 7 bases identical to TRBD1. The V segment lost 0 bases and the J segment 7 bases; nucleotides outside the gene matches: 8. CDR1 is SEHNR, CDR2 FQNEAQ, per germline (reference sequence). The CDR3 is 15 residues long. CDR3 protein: CASSLAGGQIRGYTF. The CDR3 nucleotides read TGTGCCAGCAGCTTAGCTGGGGGACAGATTCGTGGCTACACCTTC. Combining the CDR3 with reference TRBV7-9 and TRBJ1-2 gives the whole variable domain DTGVSQNPRHKITKRGQNVTFRCDPISEHNRLYWYRQTLGQGPEFLTYFQNEAQLEKSRLLSDRFSAERPKGSFSTLEIQRTEQGDSAMYLCASSLAGGQIRGYTFGSGTRLTVV.

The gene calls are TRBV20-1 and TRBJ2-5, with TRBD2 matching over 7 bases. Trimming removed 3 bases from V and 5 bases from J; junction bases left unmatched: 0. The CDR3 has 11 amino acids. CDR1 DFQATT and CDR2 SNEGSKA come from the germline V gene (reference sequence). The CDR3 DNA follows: TGCAGTGCTAGGGGGGGGGAGACCCAGTACTTC. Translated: CSARGGETQYF.

Here the CDR3 reads CASSEAQGWYAYEQYF. The DNA for the CDR3 is TGTGCCAGCAGTGAAGCACAGGGGTGGTATGCCTACGAGCAGTACTTC. This chain uses TRBV2 with TRBJ2-7; TRBD1 agrees at 7 bases. The trim removed 0 bases at V and 2 bases at J, leaving 7 bases unmatched. The CDR3 runs to 16 residues. In germline, CDR1 is SNHLY, CDR2 FYNNEI.

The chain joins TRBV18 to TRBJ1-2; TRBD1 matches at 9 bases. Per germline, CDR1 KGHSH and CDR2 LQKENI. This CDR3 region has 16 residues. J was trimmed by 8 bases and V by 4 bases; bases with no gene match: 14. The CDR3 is CASSLDRDRAHQGYTF. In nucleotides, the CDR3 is TGTGCCAGCTCACTTGACCGGGACAGGGCGCATCAGGGCTACACCTTC.

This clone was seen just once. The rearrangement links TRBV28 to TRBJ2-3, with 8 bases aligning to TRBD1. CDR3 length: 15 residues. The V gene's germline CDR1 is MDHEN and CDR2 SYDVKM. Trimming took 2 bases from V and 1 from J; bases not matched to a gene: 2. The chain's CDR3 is CASSLQGAGTDTQYF. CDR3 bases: TGTGCCAGCAGTTTACAGGGGGCAGGCACAGATACGCAGTATTTT.

In DNA, the CDR3 is TGCGCCAGCAGACTGACGGGGGGCGATGAAGCTTTCTTT. It encodes CASRLTGGDEAFF. The genes are TRBV5-1 and TRBJ1-1, with D perhaps TRBD1 (6 bases). The V end lost 5 bases, the J end lost 7 bases, and 15 bases lay between the germline ends. The CDR3 is 13 amino acids. Germline CDR1 and CDR2: SGHRS and YFSETQ.

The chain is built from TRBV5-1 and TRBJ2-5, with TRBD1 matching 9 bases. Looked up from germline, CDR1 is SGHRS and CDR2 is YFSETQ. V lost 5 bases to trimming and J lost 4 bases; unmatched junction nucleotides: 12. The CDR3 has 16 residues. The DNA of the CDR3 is TGCGCCAGCAGTCCCGGACAGGGGAGTTGGGGAGAGACCCAGTACTTC. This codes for CASSPGQGSWGETQYF.

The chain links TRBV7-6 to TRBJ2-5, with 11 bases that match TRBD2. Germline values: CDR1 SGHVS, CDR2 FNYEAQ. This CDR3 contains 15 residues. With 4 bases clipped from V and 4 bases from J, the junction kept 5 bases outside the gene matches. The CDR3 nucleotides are TGTGCCAGCAGCTCCTTAGCGGGAGGGGTAGAGACCCAGTACTTC. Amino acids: CASSSLAGGVETQYF.

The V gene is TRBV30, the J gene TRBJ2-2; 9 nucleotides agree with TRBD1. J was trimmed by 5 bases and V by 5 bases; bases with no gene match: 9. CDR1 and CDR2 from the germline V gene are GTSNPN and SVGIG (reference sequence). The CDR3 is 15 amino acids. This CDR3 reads CAWLRDRALTGELFF. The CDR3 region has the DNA TGTGCCTGGCTGAGGGACAGGGCGTTAACCGGGGAGCTGTTTTTT.

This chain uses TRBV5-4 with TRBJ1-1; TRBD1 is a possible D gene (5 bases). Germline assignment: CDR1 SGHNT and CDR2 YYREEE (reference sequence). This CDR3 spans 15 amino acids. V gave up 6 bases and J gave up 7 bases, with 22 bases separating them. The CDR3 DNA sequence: TGTGCCAGCAAGATCCAGGGCGGGGTGGGGAGTGAAGCTTTCTTT. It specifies CASKIQGGVGSEAFF. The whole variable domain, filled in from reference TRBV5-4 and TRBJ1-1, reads ETGVTQSPTHLIKTRGQQVTLRCSSQSGHNTVSWYQQALGQGPQFIFQYYREEENGRGNFPPRFSGLQFPNYSSELNVNALELDDSALYLCASKIQGGVGSEAFFGQGTRLTVV.

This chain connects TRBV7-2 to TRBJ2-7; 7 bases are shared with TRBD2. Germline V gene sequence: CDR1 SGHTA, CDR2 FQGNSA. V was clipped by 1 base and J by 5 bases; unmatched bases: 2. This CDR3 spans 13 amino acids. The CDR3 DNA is TGTGCCAGCAGCTTAGGGGGAGGGGACGAGCAGTACTTC. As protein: CASSLGGGDEQYF.

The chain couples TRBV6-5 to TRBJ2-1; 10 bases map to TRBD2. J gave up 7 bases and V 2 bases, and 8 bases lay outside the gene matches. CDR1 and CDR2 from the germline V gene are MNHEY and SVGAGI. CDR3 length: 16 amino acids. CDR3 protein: CASSYLLAGVRNEQFF. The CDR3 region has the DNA TGTGCCAGCAGTTACCTGCTAGCGGGAGTGAGAAATGAGCAGTTCTTC.

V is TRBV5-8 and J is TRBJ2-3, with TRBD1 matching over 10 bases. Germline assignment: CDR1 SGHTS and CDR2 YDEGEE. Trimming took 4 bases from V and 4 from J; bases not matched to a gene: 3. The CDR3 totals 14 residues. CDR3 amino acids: CASSTGQGADTQYF. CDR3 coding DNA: TGTGCCAGCAGCACAGGACAGGGGGCAGATACGCAGTATTTT.

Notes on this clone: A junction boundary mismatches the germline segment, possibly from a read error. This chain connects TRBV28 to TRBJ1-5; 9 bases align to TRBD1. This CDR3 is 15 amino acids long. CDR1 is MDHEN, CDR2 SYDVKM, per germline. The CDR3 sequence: CAGRHDRGGSQPQHF. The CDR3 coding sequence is TGTGCCGGCAGACACGACAGGGGGGGGTCCCAGCCCCAGCATTTT. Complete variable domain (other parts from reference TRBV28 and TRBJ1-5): DVKVTQSSRYLVKRTGEKVFLECVQDMDHENMFWYRQDPGLGLRLIYFSYDVKMKEKGDIPEGYSVSREKKERFSLILESASTNQTSMYLCAGRHDRGGSQPQHFGDGTRLSIL.

The CDR3 DNA reads TGTGCCAGCAGCGACAGGGCCTACGAGCAGTACTTC. Its protein product is CASSDRAYEQYF. The V gene is TRBV27, the J gene TRBJ2-7; 7 bases match TRBD1. Germline CDR1 reads MNHEY; CDR2 reads SMNVEV (reference sequence). The CDR3 runs to 12 residues. V shed 6 bases, J shed 2 bases, and the junction held 1 base outside the gene matches.

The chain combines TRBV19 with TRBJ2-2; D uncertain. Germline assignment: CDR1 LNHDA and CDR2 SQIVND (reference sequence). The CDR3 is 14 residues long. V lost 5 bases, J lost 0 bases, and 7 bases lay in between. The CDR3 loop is CASSPRSNTGELFF. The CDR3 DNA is TGTGCCAGTAGTCCCCGGTCGAACACCGGGGAGCTGTTTTTT.

As DNA, the CDR3 is TGTGCCAGCAGTGAGGGGCAGGGTCATTCCGAGCAGTACTTC. It specifies CASSEGQGHSEQYF. This chain uses TRBV6-4 with TRBJ2-7, with D possibly being TRBD1 (5 bases). This CDR3 spans 14 amino acids. The germline V gene encodes CDR1 MRHNA and CDR2 SNTAGT. V gave up 3 bases and J gave up 6 bases, with 15 bases separating them.

The CDR3 nucleotides read TGCGCCAGCAGCCAAGCTTGGCCCTCCTCTGGAAACACCATATATTTT. Translating it yields CASSQAWPSSGNTIYF. This rearrangement joins TRBV4-3 to TRBJ1-3; D is uncertain. The V gene lost 1 base and the J gene lost 0 bases, with 10 bases spanning the gap. Germline V CDR1 and CDR2: LGHNA, YSLEER. The CDR3 covers 16 residues.

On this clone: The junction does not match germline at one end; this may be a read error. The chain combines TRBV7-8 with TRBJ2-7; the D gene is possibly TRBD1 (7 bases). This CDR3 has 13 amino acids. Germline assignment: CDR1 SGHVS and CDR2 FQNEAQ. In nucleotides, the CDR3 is TGTGCCAGCAGATTAGCGGACAGGTCCGAGCAGTACTTC. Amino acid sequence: CASRLADRSEQYF.